This entry concerns a single TCR beta chain. Authors' analysis steps: Counts of nucleated cells, estimated from reference gene primer amplification, were obtained. Generated by immunoSEQ multiplex PCR, the TCRdb table keeps only in-frame clones and is missing some. The DNA was the basis for D and trimming; V, J and clone size are from that table. The sample holds 240,000 or so clones, approximately 90% seen once. The data were taken from a study of blood T cell repertoires in COVID-19. Study details: Researchers got acute and convalescent COVID-19 samples from the United States, Italy and Spain. PBMCs, B-cell-depleted T cells, or T cells were the source of the cDNA or gDNA that made up the material.

The CDR3 consists of 16 residues. The V and J ends lost 0 bases and 4 bases respectively, with 13 bases between them. The germline V gene encodes CDR1 LGHNA and CDR2 YSLEER. Sequenced material: peripheral blood. The V and J genes are TRBV4-3 and TRBJ1-3; no reliable D call. The clonotype was recovered from a woman between 40 and 55 years old who had recovered from COVID-19. Written as DNA, the CDR3 is TGCGCCAGCAGCCAAGATTGGCGGGCAATCGGAAACACCATATATTTT. Encoded protein: CASSQDWRAIGNTIYF.